The rows below give T cell receptor beta chains drawn from one sample of a study of T-cell reconstitution after alpha-beta-depleted transplantation in children. TCRdb reprocessed the PCR reads via MiXCR and lists one record per CDR3 protein. The data show approximately 110,000 distinct CDR3 sequences, 23% seen once. The sequences come from PBMCs, mostly from graft donor cells, collected 180 days after TCRalphabeta/CD19-depleted stem cell transplant. These receptors all come from a male patient aged 2-9 years who had a stem cell transplant for chronic granulomatous disease, so the T cells may come from the graft donor. Both conserved end residues are part of each CDR3. The D gene is left open where the match is weak. Size is omitted from some rows. Given values are once, few, many or a class for expanded clones.

clone size,V gene,J gene,D gene,CDR3 protein,CDR3 DNA
.,TRBV7-9,TRBJ2-4,TRBD2,CASSPILGRARIQYF,TGTGCCAGCAGCCCAATATTGGGGAGGGCCCGAATTCAGTACTTC
many,TRBV29-1,TRBJ1-4,.,CSVAKTGLFNEKLFF,TGCAGCGTTGCGAAGACTGGTCTATTTAATGAAAAACTGTTTTTT
many,TRBV7-2,TRBJ1-5,TRBD1,CASSLGQNQPQHF,TGTGCCAGCAGCCTGGGACAGAATCAGCCCCAGCATTTT
.,TRBV27,TRBJ2-1,.,CASSFQGRNEQFF,TGTGCCAGCAGTTTTCAGGGCCGTAATGAGCAGTTCTTC
many,TRBV29-1,TRBJ1-2,TRBD1,CSVEGIPGQGNGYTF,TGCAGCGTGGAAGGGATACCGGGACAGGGGAATGGCTACACCTTC
.,TRBV20-1,TRBJ2-1,TRBD2,CSARDRGTSGRGNSYNEQFF,TGCAGTGCTAGAGACCGAGGGACTAGCGGGAGAGGAAACTCCTACAATGAGCAGTTCTTC
.,TRBV29-1,TRBJ2-3,TRBD2,CSVHPSGTGTDTQYF,TGCAGCGTGCACCCTAGCGGGACGGGCACAGATACGCAGTATTTT
few,TRBV12-3/TRBV12-4,TRBJ2-3,TRBD2,CASSETSGVPDTQYF,TGTGCCAGCAGCGAGACTAGCGGGGTTCCAGATACGCAGTATTTT
.,TRBV12-3/TRBV12-4,TRBJ2-7,.,CASSIQGQWSYEQYF,TGTGCCAGCAGCATACAGGGTCAATGGTCCTACGAGCAGTACTTC
few,TRBV20-1,TRBJ1-4,.,CSAAPWTALNEKLFF,TGCAGTGCTGCCCCCTGGACAGCCCTTAATGAAAAACTGTTTTTT
many,TRBV6-5,TRBJ1-3,.,CASSSTHSGNTIYF,TGTGCCAGCAGTTCCACACACTCTGGAAACACCATATATTTT